This entry is about one T cell receptor (beta chain). Trimming shortened V by 7 bases and J by 0 bases, and 10 bases separated the two germline ends. The germline V gene encodes CDR1 SQVTM and CDR2 ANQGSEA. This CDR3 region has 12 residues. The entry originates in a study of CD8 T cells in Susac syndrome. RNA, at roughly 0.5 to 1 ug, was reverse transcribed with random hexamers. Amplification of TCR beta CDR3 spanned 54 Vbeta and 13 Jbeta via immunoSEQ multiplex PCR. TCRdb re-called the immunoSEQ multiplex PCR reads through MiXCR, storing one row per CDR3 protein. The table has roughly 180,000 distinct CDR3 sequences, just under 95% seen once. The healthy controls were matched to patients by age and sex. Both CD4+ and CD8+ T cells were negatively isolated, and TEMRA cells underwent FACS enrichment.

This TCR came from a human donor in good health. This chain joins TRBV29-1 and TRBJ2-7; D might be TRBD2 (6 bases). Input material: CD4+ T cells from PBMCs. In DNA, the CDR3 is TGCAGCGCCGGGACTTTCTCCTACGAGCAGTACTTC. This translates into CSAGTFSYEQYF.